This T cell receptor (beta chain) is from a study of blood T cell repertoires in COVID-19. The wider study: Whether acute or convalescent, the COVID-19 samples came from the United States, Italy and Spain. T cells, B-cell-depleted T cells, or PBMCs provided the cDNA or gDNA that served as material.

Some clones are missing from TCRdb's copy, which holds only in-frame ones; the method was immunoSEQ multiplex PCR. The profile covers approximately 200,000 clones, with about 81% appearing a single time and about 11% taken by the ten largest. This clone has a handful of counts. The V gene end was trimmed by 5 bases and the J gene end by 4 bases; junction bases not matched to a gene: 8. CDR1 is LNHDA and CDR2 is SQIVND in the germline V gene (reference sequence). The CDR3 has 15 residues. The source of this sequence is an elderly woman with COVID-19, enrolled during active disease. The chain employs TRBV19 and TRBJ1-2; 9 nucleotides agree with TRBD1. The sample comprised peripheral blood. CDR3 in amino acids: CASSAGTGRIYGYTF. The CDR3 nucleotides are TGTGCCAGTAGTGCTGGGACAGGGAGGATCTATGGCTACACCTTC.